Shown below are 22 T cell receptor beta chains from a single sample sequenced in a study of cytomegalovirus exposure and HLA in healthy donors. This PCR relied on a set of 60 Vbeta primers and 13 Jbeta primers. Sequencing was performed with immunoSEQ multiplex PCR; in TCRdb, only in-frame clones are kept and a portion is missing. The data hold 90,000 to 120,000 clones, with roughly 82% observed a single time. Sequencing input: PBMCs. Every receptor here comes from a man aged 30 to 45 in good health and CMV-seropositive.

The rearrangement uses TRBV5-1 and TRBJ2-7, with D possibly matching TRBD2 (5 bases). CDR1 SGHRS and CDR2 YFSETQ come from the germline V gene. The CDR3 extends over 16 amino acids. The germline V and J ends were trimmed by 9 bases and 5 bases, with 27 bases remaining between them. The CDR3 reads CATLRPAGWKNDEQYF. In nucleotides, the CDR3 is TGCGCCACGCTGAGGCCGGCGGGTTGGAAAAACGACGAGCAGTACTTC.

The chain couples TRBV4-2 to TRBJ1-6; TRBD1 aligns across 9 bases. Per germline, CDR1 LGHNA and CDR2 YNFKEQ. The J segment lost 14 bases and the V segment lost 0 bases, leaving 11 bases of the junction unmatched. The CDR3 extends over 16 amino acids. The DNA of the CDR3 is TGTGCCAGCAGCCAAGAAACCGGGACAGGGTTCTCATCCCTCCACTTT. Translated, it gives CASSQETGTGFSSLHF.

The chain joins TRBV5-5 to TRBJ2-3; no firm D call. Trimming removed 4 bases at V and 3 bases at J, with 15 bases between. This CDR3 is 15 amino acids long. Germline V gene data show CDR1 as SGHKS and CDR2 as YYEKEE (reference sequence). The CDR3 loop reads CASSLNRRGTDTQYF. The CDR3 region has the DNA TGTGCCAGCAGCCTAAACCGCAGAGGAACAGATACGCAGTATTTT.

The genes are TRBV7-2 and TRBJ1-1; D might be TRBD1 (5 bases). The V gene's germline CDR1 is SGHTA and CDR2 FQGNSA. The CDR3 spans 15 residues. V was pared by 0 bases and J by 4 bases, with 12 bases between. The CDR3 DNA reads TGTGCCAGCAGCTTAGCTAGGGGCGGGGGCACTGAAGCTTTCTTT. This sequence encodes CASSLARGGGTEAFF.

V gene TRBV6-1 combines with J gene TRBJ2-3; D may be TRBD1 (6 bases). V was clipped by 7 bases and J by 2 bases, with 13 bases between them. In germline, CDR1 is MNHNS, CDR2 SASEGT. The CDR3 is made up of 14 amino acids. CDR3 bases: TGTGCCAGCAAACCACAGGGTCTCACAGATACGCAGTATTTT. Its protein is CASKPQGLTDTQYF.

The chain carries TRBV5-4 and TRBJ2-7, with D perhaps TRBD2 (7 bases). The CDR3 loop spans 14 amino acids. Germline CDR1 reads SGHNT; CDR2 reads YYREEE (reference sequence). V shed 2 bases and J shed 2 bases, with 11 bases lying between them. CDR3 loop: CASSFTGGPYEQYF. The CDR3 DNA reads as TGTGCCAGCAGCTTTACCGGGGGGCCCTACGAGCAGTACTTC.

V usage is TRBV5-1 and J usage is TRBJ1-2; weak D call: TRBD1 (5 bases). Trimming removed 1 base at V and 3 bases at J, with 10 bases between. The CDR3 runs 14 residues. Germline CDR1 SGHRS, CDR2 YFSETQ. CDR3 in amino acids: CASSLQGVDYGYTF. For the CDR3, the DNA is TGCGCCAGCAGCTTGCAGGGTGTGGACTATGGCTACACCTTC. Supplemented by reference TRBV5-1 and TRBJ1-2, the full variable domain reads KAGVTQTPRYLIKTRGQQVTLSCSPISGHRSVSWYQQTPGQGLQFLFEYFSETQRNKGNFPGRFSGRQFSNSRSEMNVSTLELGDSALYLCASSLQGVDYGYTFGSGTRLTVV.

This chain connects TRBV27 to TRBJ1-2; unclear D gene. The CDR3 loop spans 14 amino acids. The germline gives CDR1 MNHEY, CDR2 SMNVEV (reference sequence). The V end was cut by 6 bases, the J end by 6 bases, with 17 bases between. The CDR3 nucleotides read TGTGCCAGCAGGGATGCCAGTTTCGAGGATGGCTACACCTTC. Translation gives CASRDASFEDGYTF.

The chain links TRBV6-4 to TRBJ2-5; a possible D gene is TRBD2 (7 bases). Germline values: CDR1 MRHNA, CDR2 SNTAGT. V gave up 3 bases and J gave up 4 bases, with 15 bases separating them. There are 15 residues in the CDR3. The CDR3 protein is CASSENGGGGETQYF. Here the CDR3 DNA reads TGTGCCAGCAGTGAAAACGGGGGAGGGGGAGAGACCCAGTACTTC.

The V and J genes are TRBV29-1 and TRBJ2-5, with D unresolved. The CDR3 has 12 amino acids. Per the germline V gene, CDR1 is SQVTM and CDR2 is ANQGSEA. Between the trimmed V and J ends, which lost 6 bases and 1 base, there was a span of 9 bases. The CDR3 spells CSVVPFQETQYF. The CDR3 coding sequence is TGCAGCGTCGTCCCCTTCCAAGAGACCCAGTACTTC.

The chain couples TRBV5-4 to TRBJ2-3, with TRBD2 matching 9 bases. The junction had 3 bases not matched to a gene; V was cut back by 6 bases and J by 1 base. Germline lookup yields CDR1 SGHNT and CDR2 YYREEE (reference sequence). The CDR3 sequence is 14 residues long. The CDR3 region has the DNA TGTGCCAGCACCCGACTAGCGGGCACAGATACGCAGTATTTT. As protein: CASTRLAGTDTQYF. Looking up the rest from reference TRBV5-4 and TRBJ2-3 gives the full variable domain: ETGVTQSPTHLIKTRGQQVTLRCSSQSGHNTVSWYQQALGQGPQFIFQYYREEENGRGNFPPRFSGLQFPNYSSELNVNALELDDSALYLCASTRLAGTDTQYFGPGTRLTVL.

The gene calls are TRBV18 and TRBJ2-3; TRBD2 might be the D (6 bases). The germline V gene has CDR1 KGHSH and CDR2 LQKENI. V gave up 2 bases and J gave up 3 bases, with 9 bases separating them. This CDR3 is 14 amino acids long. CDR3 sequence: CASSPAGPTDTQYF. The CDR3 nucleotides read TGTGCCAGCTCACCAGCGGGGCCTACAGATACGCAGTATTTT.

The CDR3 nucleotides are TGTGCCAGCAGCTCATTGACAGGGCCCCTTAACTATGGCTACACCTTC. Its translation: CASSSLTGPLNYGYTF. The chain combines TRBV5-8 with TRBJ1-2; TRBD1 matches at 7 bases. CDR1 is SGHTS, CDR2 YDEGEE, per germline. The CDR3 loop spans 16 amino acids. V was clipped by 3 bases and J by 1 base; unmatched bases: 9.

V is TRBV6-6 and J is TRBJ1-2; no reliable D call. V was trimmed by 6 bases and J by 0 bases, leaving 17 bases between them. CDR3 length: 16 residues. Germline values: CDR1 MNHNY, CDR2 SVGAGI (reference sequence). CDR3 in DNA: TGTGCCAGCAGCTTCCACTTTTTGGACTCTAACTATGGCTACACCTTC. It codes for CASSFHFLDSNYGYTF.

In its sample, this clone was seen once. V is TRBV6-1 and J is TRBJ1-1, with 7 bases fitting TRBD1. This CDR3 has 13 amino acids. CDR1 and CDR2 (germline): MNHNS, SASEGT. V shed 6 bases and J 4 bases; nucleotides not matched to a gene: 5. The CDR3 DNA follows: TGTGCCAGCAGGATACAGGGGCTCACTGAAGCTTTCTTT. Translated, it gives CASRIQGLTEAFF.

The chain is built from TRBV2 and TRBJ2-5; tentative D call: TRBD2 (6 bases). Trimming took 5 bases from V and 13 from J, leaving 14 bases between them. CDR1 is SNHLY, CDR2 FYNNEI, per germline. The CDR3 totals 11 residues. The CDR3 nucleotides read TGTGCCAGCAGTCCATGGGGGGTTTCGTACTTC. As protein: CASSPWGVSYF.

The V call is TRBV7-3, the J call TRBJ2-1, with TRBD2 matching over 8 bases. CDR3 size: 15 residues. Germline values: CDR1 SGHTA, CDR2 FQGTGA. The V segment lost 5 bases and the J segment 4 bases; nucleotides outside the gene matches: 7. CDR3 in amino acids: CASSDGLARYNEQFF. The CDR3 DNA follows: TGTGCCAGCAGCGATGGACTAGCCCGTTACAATGAGCAGTTCTTC.

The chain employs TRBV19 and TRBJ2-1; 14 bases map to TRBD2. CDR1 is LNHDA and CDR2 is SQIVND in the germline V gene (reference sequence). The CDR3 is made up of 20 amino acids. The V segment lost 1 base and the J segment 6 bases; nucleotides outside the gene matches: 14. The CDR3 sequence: CASSIGRLAGGQFGRNEQFF. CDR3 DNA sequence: TGTGCCAGTAGTATAGGAAGACTAGCGGGGGGGCAGTTCGGTCGCAATGAGCAGTTCTTC.

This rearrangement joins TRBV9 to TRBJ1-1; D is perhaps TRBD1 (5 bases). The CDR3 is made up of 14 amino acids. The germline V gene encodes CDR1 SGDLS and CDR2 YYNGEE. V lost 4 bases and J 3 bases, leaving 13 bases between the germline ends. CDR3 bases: TGTGCCAGCAGCCCCCGTTGGGGGGACACTGAAGCTTTCTTT. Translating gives CASSPRWGDTEAFF.

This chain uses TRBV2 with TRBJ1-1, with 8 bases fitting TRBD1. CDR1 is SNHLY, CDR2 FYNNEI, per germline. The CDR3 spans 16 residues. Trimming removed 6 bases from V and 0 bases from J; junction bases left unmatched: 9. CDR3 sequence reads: CASSDRQGRLNTEAFF. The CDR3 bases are TGTGCCAGCAGCGATCGACAGGGGCGATTGAACACTGAAGCTTTCTTT.

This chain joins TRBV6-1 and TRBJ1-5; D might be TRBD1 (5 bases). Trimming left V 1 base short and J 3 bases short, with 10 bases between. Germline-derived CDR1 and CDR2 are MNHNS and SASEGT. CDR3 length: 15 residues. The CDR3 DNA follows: TGTGCCAGCAGTGAAGGGCAGGGTATCAATCAGCCCCAGCATTTT. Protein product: CASSEGQGINQPQHF.

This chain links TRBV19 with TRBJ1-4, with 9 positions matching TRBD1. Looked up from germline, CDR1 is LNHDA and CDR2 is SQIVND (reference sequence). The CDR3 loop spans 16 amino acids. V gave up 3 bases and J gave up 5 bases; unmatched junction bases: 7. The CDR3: CASSMGRTGGNEKLFF. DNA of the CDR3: TGTGCCAGTAGTATGGGTCGCACAGGGGGCAATGAAAAACTGTTTTTT.